This T cell receptor beta chain was captured by sequencing in a study of blood T cell repertoires in COVID-19. Study details: The United States, Italy and Spain provided the acute and convalescent COVID-19 samples. The cDNA or gDNA used as material had been derived from T cells, B-cell-depleted T cells, or PBMCs.

CDR3 length equals 14 residues. Trimming shortened V by 6 bases and J by 7 bases, and 19 bases separated the two germline ends. Germline loops: CDR1 LNHDA, CDR2 SQIVND (reference sequence). Original methodology: Amplification with reference gene primers provided the estimates of nucleated cell counts. Measured with immunoSEQ multiplex PCR; TCRdb has only the in-frame clones, and not every one. From that table come the V and J calls and clone size; the DNA was used to work out D and trimming. There are around 260,000 clones in the sample; roughly nine tenths occur only once, and 3.6% lies in the top ten.

The V call is TRBV19, the J call TRBJ2-7; the D gene is possibly TRBD1 (5 bases). The sequence came from a man between 18 and 29 years old with active or convalescent COVID-19. Sequenced input: peripheral blood. The CDR3 spells CASRASDLSGEQYF. The CDR3 DNA reads TGTGCCAGTAGGGCCTCGGACCTCTCAGGGGAGCAGTACTTC.